The rows below give T cell receptor beta chains drawn from one sample of a study of Graves' ophthalmopathy and Graves' hyperthyroidism. One entry per CDR3 protein results from TCRdb running MiXCR on the multiplex PCR reads. The data contain 350,000 to 400,000 distinct CDR3 sequences, 15% of them singletons. The specimen sequenced was peripheral blood. These TCRs come from a woman in her late teens or twenties with stable Graves' hyperthyroidism. The conserved cysteine and the conserved F or W are not part of the CDR3 here. Each record gives: CDR3 protein, D gene, V gene. D genes are given only for firm matches.

cdr3_aa: ASSLISGSDETQY
d_call: TRBD2
v_call: TRBV6-5

cdr3_aa: SARRRDSIYEQY
d_call: TRBD1
v_call: TRBV20-1

cdr3_aa: ASGGDGGNTEAF
d_call: NA
v_call: TRBV7-9

cdr3_aa: SARWGGGATEAF
d_call: NA
v_call: TRBV20-1

cdr3_aa: SAWTPSYEQY
d_call: NA
v_call: TRBV20-1

cdr3_aa: ASGRGPPWAF
d_call: NA
v_call: TRBV12-3/TRBV12-4

cdr3_aa: SASPGQRTSNIQY
d_call: NA
v_call: TRBV20-1

cdr3_aa: ASSLGVRGYNQPQH
d_call: TRBD1
v_call: TRBV12-3/TRBV12-4

cdr3_aa: ASNRDRPYEQY
d_call: TRBD1
v_call: TRBV11-2

cdr3_aa: SASPGSQPQH
d_call: NA
v_call: TRBV20-1

cdr3_aa: ASLQGANTEAF
d_call: NA
v_call: TRBV19

cdr3_aa: ASRGLAGRQETQY
d_call: TRBD2
v_call: TRBV11-2

cdr3_aa: ASGFAGNTIY
d_call: NA
v_call: TRBV12-5

cdr3_aa: ASSLRHNGQPQH
d_call: NA
v_call: TRBV12-3/TRBV12-4

cdr3_aa: ASSFSFSQPQH
d_call: NA
v_call: TRBV6-5

cdr3_aa: SAREDRGAIGELF
d_call: TRBD1
v_call: TRBV20-1

cdr3_aa: ASSPRGAYSNQPQH
d_call: NA
v_call: TRBV27

cdr3_aa: ASSIQDGSGGYT
d_call: NA
v_call: TRBV5-1

cdr3_aa: ASSPTGSLTSEQY
d_call: NA
v_call: TRBV7-8

cdr3_aa: ASSVVGQGRVDTEAF
d_call: TRBD1
v_call: TRBV18

cdr3_aa: ASSSQGPQH
d_call: NA
v_call: TRBV7-9

cdr3_aa: ASSLNRNRLATGYIKY
d_call: TRBD2
v_call: TRBV7-8

cdr3_aa: ASSPTGFSGNTIY
d_call: NA
v_call: TRBV6-1

cdr3_aa: ASSGEQDPFYYEQY
d_call: NA
v_call: TRBV11-2

cdr3_aa: ASSPNSYSNQPQH
d_call: NA
v_call: TRBV18

cdr3_aa: ASSFPPSLVPQH
d_call: NA
v_call: TRBV12-3/TRBV12-4

cdr3_aa: ASSTSSVGAYGYT
d_call: NA
v_call: TRBV27

cdr3_aa: SVVDSGGTQY
d_call: NA
v_call: TRBV29-1

cdr3_aa: AISEGTGEGRLH
d_call: TRBD1
v_call: TRBV10-3

cdr3_aa: SPGGGASNQPQH
d_call: NA
v_call: TRBV20-1

cdr3_aa: ASSEFRSFVSQQMNTEAF
d_call: NA
v_call: TRBV2

cdr3_aa: ASRLTWGSYNSPLH
d_call: NA
v_call: TRBV6-2/TRBV6-3

cdr3_aa: ASSVDLAGGLKETQY
d_call: TRBD2
v_call: TRBV9

cdr3_aa: ASSYSPWTALNTEAF
d_call: NA
v_call: TRBV6-2/TRBV6-3

cdr3_aa: ASSETGGPTYEQY
d_call: NA
v_call: TRBV10-2

cdr3_aa: ASSYSIGTGLIYEQY
d_call: TRBD1
v_call: TRBV6-5

cdr3_aa: SVDPGTGDNEQY
d_call: TRBD1
v_call: TRBV29-1

cdr3_aa: ASSQEPRGTIY
d_call: NA
v_call: TRBV4-2

cdr3_aa: SAMTTLVMGNQPQH
d_call: NA
v_call: TRBV20-1

cdr3_aa: ASSFTVGGRTYEQY
d_call: NA
v_call: TRBV12-3/TRBV12-4

cdr3_aa: ATSSLDQPQH
d_call: NA
v_call: TRBV15

cdr3_aa: ASSLDNGFSYEQY
d_call: NA
v_call: TRBV11-2

cdr3_aa: ASSYGITSSGNTIY
d_call: NA
v_call: TRBV6-2/TRBV6-3

cdr3_aa: ASSQTGATYEQY
d_call: TRBD1
v_call: TRBV6-1

cdr3_aa: ASSLVAGYYEQY
d_call: TRBD2
v_call: TRBV12-3/TRBV12-4

cdr3_aa: ASGTGVGLRGYT
d_call: TRBD1
v_call: TRBV6-1

cdr3_aa: ASSHGRLGDTEAF
d_call: NA
v_call: TRBV3-1

cdr3_aa: ASRKVGPLSNQPQH
d_call: NA
v_call: TRBV27

cdr3_aa: ASSSLRTSRH
d_call: NA
v_call: TRBV12-3/TRBV12-4

cdr3_aa: SASLGRVTEAF
d_call: NA
v_call: TRBV20-1

cdr3_aa: ASRGGGTRYGYT
d_call: NA
v_call: TRBV6-1

cdr3_aa: ASSLGGQNTEAF
d_call: NA
v_call: TRBV11-3

cdr3_aa: ASSGRDWNQPQH
d_call: NA
v_call: TRBV2

cdr3_aa: ASSITSGGTSVAYEQY
d_call: TRBD2
v_call: TRBV19

cdr3_aa: ASSYSASPGYT
d_call: NA
v_call: TRBV28

cdr3_aa: ASSPATGGGSPLH
d_call: TRBD1
v_call: TRBV5-6

cdr3_aa: ASSLTSMNTEAF
d_call: NA
v_call: TRBV5-1

cdr3_aa: AIWKSGDTEAF
d_call: NA
v_call: TRBV28

cdr3_aa: ASSIFTGEQY
d_call: NA
v_call: TRBV19